The 9 T cell receptor beta chains below come from one sample, sequenced in a study of blood T cell repertoires in COVID-19. This table comes from immunoSEQ multiplex PCR, and its TCRdb copy is limited to in-frame clones, with some not included. The sample lists some 220,000 clones, approximately 90% occurring once. The source material was PBMCs or T cells enriched from blood (not recorded which). Receptor source: a woman in her 40s with acute COVID-19.

This chain connects TRBV9 to TRBJ1-3; 7 positions match TRBD1. Germline-derived CDR1 and CDR2 are SGDLS and YYNGEE. The CDR3 spans 17 residues. The junction had 16 bases not matched to a gene; V was cut back by 3 bases and J by 7 bases. The DNA of the CDR3 is TGTGCCAGCAGCGGAAGCCGGACAGGTATTCTGAGGAACACCATATATTTT. Amino acids: CASSGSRTGILRNTIYF.

This clone was counted a single time. The V and J genes are TRBV24-1 and TRBJ2-2; perhaps TRBD2 as D (5 bases). V shed 10 bases and J shed 0 bases, with 14 bases lying between them. The CDR3 spans 15 residues. Germline V gene lookup returns CDR1 KGHDR and CDR2 SFDVKD. CDR3 bases: TGTGCCACGGCGCGACGGGGTGCGAACACCGGGGAGCTGTTTTTT. This gives the protein CATARRGANTGELFF.

The table lists this clone with a count of one. The chain couples TRBV5-1 to TRBJ1-4; no firm D call. Germline V gene data show CDR1 as SGHRS and CDR2 as YFSETQ. The V and J ends lost 4 bases and 2 bases respectively, with 9 bases between them. The CDR3 length is 14 residues. As DNA, the CDR3 is TGCGCCAGCAGCGGCGGGCTGACTAATGAAAAACTGTTTTTT. Its translation is CASSGGLTNEKLFF.

The chain employs TRBV7-9 and TRBJ2-3; D possibly corresponds to TRBD2 (6 bases). The germline V gene encodes CDR1 SEHNR and CDR2 FQNEAQ (reference sequence). The CDR3 loop spans 16 amino acids. Trimming left V 5 bases short and J 2 bases short, with 17 bases between. As DNA, the CDR3 is TGTGCCAGCAGCCAGCCTGCGGGGACCCCCACAGATACGCAGTATTTT. This encodes CASSQPAGTPTDTQYF.

This clone has only a few counts. The chain is built from TRBV6-5 and TRBJ1-4; D not certain. V lost 6 bases and J 8 bases, leaving 19 bases between the germline ends. Germline V lookup: CDR1 MNHEY, CDR2 SVGAGI. The CDR3 extends over 15 amino acids. The CDR3 sequence: CASSLTTERYEKLFF. As DNA, the CDR3 is TGTGCCAGCAGCCTTACCACCGAGCGGTACGAAAAACTGTTTTTT.

This chain links TRBV12-5 with TRBJ1-2; 9 bases match TRBD1. Germline loops: CDR1 LGHNT, CDR2 FRNRAP. The V gene end was trimmed by 5 bases and the J gene end by 3 bases; junction bases not matched to a gene: 13. This CDR3 has 17 residues. CDR3 DNA sequence: TGTGCTAGTGGTCCATACCGACCCGACAGGGGGGACTATGGCTACACCTTC. Translating gives CASGPYRPDRGDYGYTF.

In this sample, this clone turned up a few times. This sequence joins TRBV15 and TRBJ1-5; 8 nucleotides agree with TRBD1. J lost 4 bases, V lost 0 bases, and 5 bases had no gene match. Germline CDR1 is LNHNV and CDR2 is YYDKDF (reference sequence). This CDR3 is 16 amino acids long. This CDR3 is CATSRDLTGGNQPQHF. CDR3 nucleotides: TGTGCCACCAGCAGAGATTTAACAGGGGGGAATCAGCCCCAGCATTTT. The full variable domain, rest sourced from reference TRBV15 and TRBJ1-5, is DAMVIQNPRYQVTQFGKPVTLSCSQTLNHNVMYWYQQKSSQAPKLLFHYYDKDFNNEADTPDNFQSRRPNTSFCFLDIRSPGLGDTAMYLCATSRDLTGGNQPQHFGDGTRLSIL.

The gene calls are TRBV5-4 and TRBJ1-4; a possible D gene is TRBD1 (6 bases). With 2 bases removed from V and 8 bases from J, the gap between germline ends came to 13 bases. Germline values: CDR1 SGHNT, CDR2 YYREEE (reference sequence). This CDR3 has 14 residues. CDR3 protein: CASSLTGSNEKLFF. The CDR3 coding sequence is TGTGCCAGCAGCTTAACAGGGAGTAACGAAAAACTGTTTTTT.

There are a few counts of this clone. The chain couples TRBV15 to TRBJ2-7, with 8 bases aligning to TRBD1. V lost 6 bases and J lost 0; bases outside the gene matches: 13. The CDR3 runs to 17 residues. Per the germline V gene, CDR1 is LNHNV and CDR2 is YYDKDF (reference sequence). This CDR3 reads CATRAYGTGPLSYEQYF. The CDR3 region has the DNA TGTGCCACCAGAGCTTACGGGACAGGCCCACTCTCCTACGAGCAGTACTTC.